The following is a T cell receptor beta chain sequence with its context. These data are taken from a study of Ad26.COV2.S vaccination and SARS-CoV-2 variants. From germline, CDR1 is LNHDA and CDR2 SQIVND (reference sequence). The CDR3 length is 13 residues. V lost 11 bases and J lost 3, with 16 bases in between. Clones were read by immunoSEQ multiplex PCR, and TCRdb kept only the in-frame ones, dropping some. The profile shows some 190,000 clones, 87% of them singletons. The source of this sequence is a human donor who had recovered from COVID-19. The material was peripheral blood, obtained after recovery from COVID-19. V and J are TRBV19 and TRBJ2-5, with a possible D match to TRBD1 (6 bases). As DNA, the CDR3 is TGTGCCCCGTTTGGGGGCGGAAAAGAGACCCAGTACTTC. The encoded protein is CAPFGGGKETQYF.